Following are 18 T cell receptor beta chains from one sample sequenced in a study of CD8 T cells in ankylosing spondylitis. TCRdb fed the 5' RACE reads into MiXCR, producing one record per CDR3 protein. The sample consists of around 210,000 distinct CDR3 sequences, roughly 8% of them appearing once. The source material was blood, either unsorted or a sorted T cell fraction (not recorded which). The source is a female donor with ankylosing spondylitis or in good health (not recorded which).

This clonotype was observed at least ten times. The chain recombines TRBV20-1 with TRBJ2-5; TRBD2 matches at 8 bases. Germline lookup yields CDR1 DFQATT and CDR2 SNEGSKA (reference sequence). The CDR3 sequence is 13 residues long. V gave up 6 bases and J gave up 7 bases; unmatched junction bases: 10. Here the CDR3 reads CSAPGTSDATQYF. The CDR3 nucleotides read TGCAGTGCACCCGGGACTAGTGATGCGACCCAGTACTTC.

The chain combines TRBV20-1 with TRBJ2-1; 10 nucleotides line up with TRBD2. In germline, CDR1 is DFQATT, CDR2 SNEGSKA (reference sequence). V was clipped by 6 bases and J by 6 bases; unmatched bases: 14. CDR3 size: 16 residues. CDR3 protein: CSAEREGFGETNEQFF. The DNA for the CDR3 is TGCAGTGCCGAGCGGGAGGGCTTTGGGGAGACCAATGAGCAGTTCTTC.

This clonotype was picked up many times. The chain recombines TRBV5-1 with TRBJ1-6; D is uncertain. Trimming stripped 0 bases from V and 7 bases from J, with 11 bases between. This CDR3 comprises 15 residues. Germline CDR1 SGHRS, CDR2 YFSETQ. The CDR3 DNA is TGCGCCAGCAGCTTGGACGGCGGGAGGAATTCACCCCTCCACTTT. This translates into CASSLDGGRNSPLHF.

In its sample, this clonotype was seen many times. The chain combines TRBV14 with TRBJ2-1; D call uncertain. Germline V gives CDR1 SGHDN, CDR2 FVKESK. The ends were cut back, 5 bases at V and 0 bases at J, with 11 bases in the middle. CDR3 length: 15 residues. The CDR3 nucleotides are TGTGCCAGCAGCTTTGGGATGCCCTCCTACAATGAGCAGTTCTTC. It codes for CASSFGMPSYNEQFF.

This clonotype was counted many times. CDR3 region: CASTDTKSGRAMDTGELFF. CDR3 DNA sequence: TGTGCCAGCACCGACACGAAGAGCGGGAGGGCCATGGACACCGGGGAGCTGTTTTTT. J is TRBJ2-2 and V is TRBV11-1; 10 bases are shared with TRBD2. Trimming took 7 bases from V and 3 from J; bases not matched to a gene: 17. The CDR3 totals 19 residues. Looked up from germline, CDR1 is SGHAT and CDR2 is FQDESV (reference sequence).

The sample holds many counts of this clonotype. The V call is TRBV3-1, the J call TRBJ2-1, with D possibly TRBD2 on 5 matching bases. The CDR3 spans 14 residues. The V gene's germline CDR1 is LGHDT and CDR2 YNNKEL (reference sequence). Trimming cost V 0 bases and J 10 bases, with 13 bases left between them. As DNA, the CDR3 is TGTGCCAGCAGCCAAGACCTAGCCCAAAAGGAGCAGTTCTTC. Its protein product is CASSQDLAQKEQFF.

At least ten counts were recorded for this clonotype. The genes are TRBV10-3 and TRBJ1-5, with D perhaps TRBD1 (5 bases). There are 15 residues in the CDR3. Trimming left V 4 bases short and J 7 bases short, with 17 bases between. The germline gives CDR1 ENHRY, CDR2 SYGVKD. The CDR3 DNA sequence: TGTGCCATCAGTGTCGGGCAGGCCCCAGGGCAGCCCCAGCATTTT. Translating gives CAISVGQAPGQPQHF.

This clonotype was counted ten times or more. The chain joins TRBV5-1 to TRBJ2-1; the match to TRBD1 covers 7 bases. This CDR3 is built from 13 residues. V was pared by 4 bases and J by 7 bases, with 5 bases of the junction left unmatched. Germline V gene lookup returns CDR1 SGHRS and CDR2 YFSETQ. CDR3 in DNA: TGCGCCAGCAGCGTGGGACAGAATAATGAGCAGTTCTTC. This codes for CASSVGQNNEQFF.

This clonotype was seen a handful of times. The chain couples TRBV7-9 to TRBJ2-3, with D tentatively TRBD1 (5 bases). V dropped 4 bases and J dropped 6 bases, with 11 bases sitting between them. Germline V gene sequence: CDR1 SEHNR, CDR2 FQNEAQ (reference sequence). The CDR3 covers 13 residues. As DNA, the CDR3 is TGTGCCAGCAGCTCAGCAAGGGGTGATACGCAGTATTTT. Its protein product is CASSSARGDTQYF.

This clonotype came up many times. The chain has TRBV28 and TRBJ2-1; 7 positions agree with TRBD2. Germline V gives CDR1 MDHEN, CDR2 SYDVKM. V dropped 10 bases and J dropped 7; count of bases not matched to a gene: 13. This CDR3 is 14 amino acids long. The CDR3 region has the DNA TGTGCCACCGGGGGGATTGGGGTCCGGAATGAGCAGTTCTTC. Protein: CATGGIGVRNEQFF. Full variable domain (remainder filled in from reference TRBV28 and TRBJ2-1): DVKVTQSSRYLVKRTGEKVFLECVQDMDHENMFWYRQDPGLGLRLIYFSYDVKMKEKGDIPEGYSVSREKKERFSLILESASTNQTSMYLCATGGIGVRNEQFFGPGTRLTVL.

This clonotype was seen ten or more times. The chain employs TRBV6-5 and TRBJ1-2; weak D call: TRBD1 (6 bases). Looked up from germline, CDR1 is MNHEY and CDR2 is SVGAGI. V was clipped by 1 base and J by 2 bases, with 14 bases between them. The CDR3 has 16 residues. CDR3 sequence: CASSYFSMGANYGYTF. Written as DNA, the CDR3 is TGTGCCAGCAGTTACTTCTCGATGGGGGCAAACTATGGCTACACCTTC.

The sample holds many counts of this clonotype. The CDR3, as DNA: TGTGCCAGCACCCGGGGGGGGGCCATAAGGTCCTACGAGCAGTACTTC. Residues: CASTRGGAIRSYEQYF. V usage is TRBV12-3 or TRBV12-4 and J usage is TRBJ2-7; 8 bases are a match to TRBD2. The CDR3 is 16 amino acids. The V gene end was trimmed by 7 bases and the J gene end by 1 base; junction bases not matched to a gene: 12.

Comment on this clonotype: This clone may be a read error of a much larger clone one base away. V is TRBV5-6 and J is TRBJ1-1; no firm D call. Germline V gene sequence: CDR1 SGHDT, CDR2 YYEEEE. Trimming took 4 bases from V and 6 from J, leaving 10 bases between them. There are 12 residues in the CDR3. Here the CDR3 DNA reads TGTGCCAGCAGCCAGAGAAACGCTGAAGCTTTCTTT. This translates into CASSQRNAEAFF.

The sample holds many counts of this clonotype. The chain uses TRBV4-3 and TRBJ2-2, with D maybe TRBD1 (6 bases). This CDR3 spans 13 amino acids. Germline lookup yields CDR1 LGHNA and CDR2 YSLEER. V lost 4 bases and J 6 bases, leaving 9 bases between the germline ends. The CDR3 nucleotides read TGCGCCAGCAGCCTCCAGGGGTCCGGGGAGCTGTTTTTT. Its translation: CASSLQGSGELFF.

This clonotype appeared many times. The rearrangement links TRBV5-6 to TRBJ1-3; a possible D gene is TRBD1 (5 bases). Looked up from germline, CDR1 is SGHDT and CDR2 is YYEEEE. The V and J ends lost 0 bases and 3 bases respectively, with 13 bases between them. The CDR3 sequence is 16 residues long. The CDR3, as DNA: TGTGCCAGCAGCTTGGGCCAGGGAATGATTGGAAACACCATATATTTT. It translates to CASSLGQGMIGNTIYF. The full variable domain, with the rest looked up from reference TRBV5-6 and TRBJ1-3, is DAGVTQSPTHLIKTRGQQVTLRCSPKSGHDTVSWYQQALGQGPQFIFQYYEEEERQRGNFPDRFSGHQFPNYSSELNVNALLLGDSALYLCASSLGQGMIGNTIYFGEGSWLTVV.

This clonotype was detected many times. The J gene is TRBJ2-2, the V gene TRBV12-3 or TRBV12-4, with TRBD1 matching 7 bases. The CDR3 runs 16 residues. J lost 4 bases, V lost 6 bases, and 11 bases had no gene match. As DNA, the CDR3 is TGTGCCAGCAGCCCACCCGGGACAGTACCCACCGGGGAGCTGTTTTTT. It encodes CASSPPGTVPTGELFF.

The chain employs TRBV11-2 and TRBJ2-7, with 10 bases that match TRBD2. CDR1 and CDR2 (germline): SGHAT, FQNNGV. The CDR3 has 14 amino acids. V dropped 2 bases and J dropped 6; count of bases not matched to a gene: 4. In DNA, the CDR3 is TGTGCCAGCAGCTTAAGTGTAGCGGGAGGCGAGCAGTACTTC. Translating gives CASSLSVAGGEQYF. The variable domain in full, with the rest retrieved from reference TRBV11-2 and TRBJ2-7, is EAGVAQSPRYKIIEKRQSVAFWCNPISGHATLYWYQQILGQGPKLLIQFQNNGVVDDSQLPKDRFSAERLKGVDSTLKIQPAKLEDSAVYLCASSLSVAGGEQYFGPGTRLTVT.

In its sample, this clonotype was seen many times. The genes are TRBV27 and TRBJ2-4; D remains ambiguous. This CDR3 spans 14 amino acids. Germline-derived CDR1 and CDR2 are MNHEY and SMNVEV (reference sequence). V gave up 5 bases and J gave up 1 base, with 9 bases separating them. The CDR3 DNA follows: TGTGCCAGCAGTAAGACAATGGCCAAAAACATTCAGTACTTC. Its translation is CASSKTMAKNIQYF.